The entry below gives a single T cell receptor (beta chain) sequence along with its context. This sample is drawn from a study of control samples from healthy donors and cancer patients. Only in-frame clones appear in the TCRdb table, and some are missing; sequencing was by immunoSEQ multiplex PCR. The sample yields about 61,000 clones, around 91% seen once. CDR1 and CDR2 (germline): LGHDT, YNNKEL (reference sequence). This CDR3 comprises 17 residues. Trimming shortened V by 1 base and J by 7 bases, and 22 bases separated the two germline ends. What was sequenced was PBMCs. The clonotype originates from a man between 60 and 75 years old with colorectal cancer. The rearrangement joins TRBV3-1 (or the pseudogene TRBV3-2) to TRBJ1-2; possibly TRBD1 for D (6 bases). The CDR3 protein is CASSQVGGSRRDGGYTF. The CDR3 region has the DNA TGTGCCAGCAGCCAAGTAGGGGGATCGCGAAGGGATGGTGGCTACACCTTC.